The present T cell receptor beta chain was sequenced within a study of T cell repertoires in cytomegalovirus infection. Study-wide findings and caveats: Dominating the ex vivo response were HLA-C-restricted CMV-specific TCR beta clonotypes. Cumulative frequency (of public TCR beta family members) identified carriers of CMV plus the relevant HLA.

TCRdb redid the calling of the reads with MiXCR, one entry per CDR3 protein. The profile shows about 310,000 distinct CDR3 sequences, about 9.1% of them singletons. Ten or more counts support this clonotype. Its antigen is unidentified. Per germline, CDR1 LNHDA and CDR2 SQIVND (reference sequence). With 4 bases clipped from V and 5 bases from J, the junction kept 8 bases outside the gene matches. The CDR3 has 15 residues. The clonotype was recovered from a human donor in good health (CMV status not recorded). Some clones in this sample may be carry-over from other donors' samples. Sequenced: PBMCs. V and J are TRBV19 and TRBJ2-5; 9 bases are shared with TRBD1. The CDR3 is CASSTWDREAETQYF. CDR3 in DNA: TGTGCCAGTAGTACATGGGACAGGGAGGCGGAGACCCAGTACTTC.